The clone carrying this T cell receptor (beta chain) was recorded a few times. This record comes from a study of blood T cell repertoires in COVID-19. Study-level background: Nucleic acid was either cDNA or gDNA, and it came from T cells, B-cell-depleted T cells, or PBMCs.

The protocol was immunoSEQ multiplex PCR, while the TCRdb copy is restricted to in-frame clones and leaves out a portion. The data show about 280,000 clones, approximately 88% seen once. This CDR3 has 13 residues. Trimming stripped 6 bases from V and 3 bases from J, with 9 bases between. The V gene is TRBV12-3 or TRBV12-4, the J gene TRBJ1-5, with D possibly matching TRBD1 (5 bases). Sequencing input: peripheral blood. This receptor was taken from a woman in her thirties or forties who had recovered from COVID-19. This CDR3 is CASRTESNQPQHF. In DNA form, the CDR3 reads TGTGCCAGCAGGACAGAGTCCAATCAGCCCCAGCATTTT.